This passage covers 32 T cell receptor beta chains from one sample sequenced in a study of blood T cell repertoires in COVID-19. The assay was immunoSEQ multiplex PCR, and TCRdb's table has in-frame clones only and misses some. The sample contains roughly 100,000 clones, around nine tenths of which appear only once. Material: peripheral blood. These TCRs come from a woman aged 80 or older in a cohort sampled during active COVID-19.

The J gene is TRBJ1-3, the V gene TRBV18; D gene uncertain. V lost 5 bases to trimming and J lost 2 bases, with 16 bases between them. Germline V CDR1 and CDR2: KGHSH, LQKENI. The CDR3 covers 16 residues. The CDR3 loop reads CASSYAFGETGNTIYF. CDR3 nucleotides: TGTGCCAGCTCATACGCTTTCGGGGAAACTGGAAACACCATATATTTT.

V is TRBV11-2 and J is TRBJ1-4; 9 bases match TRBD1. The CDR3 sequence is 19 residues long. V was clipped by 2 bases and J by 2 bases; unmatched bases: 12. Germline V gene lookup returns CDR1 SGHAT and CDR2 FQNNGV. The DNA of the CDR3 is TGTGCCAGCAGCTTAATTGACAGGGGGAAAGGAGGGACTAATGAAAAACTGTTTTTT. Translation gives CASSLIDRGKGGTNEKLFF.

This chain uses TRBV19 with TRBJ2-7; 13 positions agree with TRBD2. In germline, CDR1 is LNHDA, CDR2 SQIVND (reference sequence). The V segment lost 3 bases and the J segment 7 bases; nucleotides outside the gene matches: 9. There are 16 residues in the CDR3. The CDR3, as DNA: TGTGCCAGTAGTATTCCTCGGACTAGCGGGAGTGGTGAGCAGTACTTC. The encoded protein is CASSIPRTSGSGEQYF.

Only one count was recorded for this clone. The rearrangement links TRBV6-1 to TRBJ2-1; tentative D call: TRBD1 (6 bases). In germline, CDR1 is MNHNS, CDR2 SASEGT. V was cut by 1 base and J by 6 bases, with 19 bases left in between. The CDR3 is 17 residues long. CDR3: CASSEVGTGKVGNEQFF. The CDR3 DNA sequence: TGTGCCAGCAGTGAAGTAGGAACAGGGAAGGTTGGCAATGAGCAGTTCTTC.

The rearrangement uses TRBV2 and TRBJ2-1, with D possibly TRBD2 on 6 matching bases. Germline CDR1 is SNHLY and CDR2 is FYNNEI. This CDR3 contains 15 residues. The V end was cut by 7 bases, the J end by 5 bases, with 18 bases between. CDR3 sequence (DNA): TGTGCCAGCACAAGTTCTAGCGCTACCAACAATGAGCAGTTCTTC. Its translation is CASTSSSATNNEQFF. The full variable domain, in which reference TRBV2 and TRBJ2-1 provide the parts outside the CDR3, is EPEVTQTPSHQVTQMGQEVILRCVPISNHLYFYWYRQILGQKVEFLVSFYNNEISEKSEIFDDQFSVERPDGSNFTLKIRSTKLEDSAMYFCASTSSSATNNEQFFGPGTRLTVL.

V gene TRBV28 combines with J gene TRBJ2-1; perhaps TRBD1 as D (5 bases). The CDR3 length is 14 residues. Germline CDR1 MDHEN, CDR2 SYDVKM. Trimming stripped 4 bases from V and 2 bases from J, with 9 bases between. Here the CDR3 reads CASSWGGPYNEQFF. CDR3 DNA: TGTGCCAGCAGTTGGGGCGGACCCTACAATGAGCAGTTCTTC. The entire variable domain, with the rest obtained from reference TRBV28 and TRBJ2-1, is as follows: DVKVTQSSRYLVKRTGEKVFLECVQDMDHENMFWYRQDPGLGLRLIYFSYDVKMKEKGDIPEGYSVSREKKERFSLILESASTNQTSMYLCASSWGGPYNEQFFGPGTRLTVL.

J is TRBJ2-3 and V is TRBV3-1 (or the pseudogene TRBV3-2); tentatively, D is TRBD2 (6 bases). Trimming took 7 bases from V and 7 from J, leaving 18 bases between them. CDR1 is LGHDT, CDR2 YNNKEL, per germline (reference sequence). The CDR3 is 14 amino acids. For the CDR3, the DNA is TGTGCCAGCACGACAAATATCGGCGGGAATACGCAGTATTTT. Amino acid sequence: CASTTNIGGNTQYF.

This chain uses TRBV6-2 or TRBV6-3 with TRBJ1-2; D is unresolved. Germline V gives CDR1 MNHEY, CDR2 SVGEGT. The CDR3 has 16 amino acids. Trimming cost V 1 base and J 2 bases, with 14 bases left between them. CDR3 region: CASSYLAPAINYGYTF. CDR3 sequence (DNA): TGTGCCAGCAGTTACTTAGCTCCAGCGATAAACTATGGCTACACCTTC.

V is TRBV6-6 and J is TRBJ2-7; D is ambiguous. Germline V gene sequence: CDR1 MNHNY, CDR2 SVGAGI (reference sequence). Trimming removed 8 bases at V and 3 bases at J, with 8 bases between. The CDR3 length is 11 residues. The CDR3 region has the DNA TGTGCCAGCCGCAGCGTCTACGAGCAGTACTTC. It is translated as CASRSVYEQYF.

The rearrangement joins TRBV6-1 to TRBJ1-2, with D possibly matching TRBD1 (5 bases). From germline, CDR1 is MNHNS and CDR2 SASEGT. V lost 3 bases and J lost 4, with 12 bases in between. The CDR3 spans 14 residues. CDR3 region: CASSDAQVLYGYTF. The CDR3 DNA reads TGTGCCAGCAGTGATGCACAGGTCCTCTATGGCTACACCTTC.

This chain uses TRBV6-1 with TRBJ2-7, with TRBD2 as a possible D gene (5 bases). This CDR3 is built from 16 residues. Germline V gene lookup returns CDR1 MNHNS and CDR2 SASEGT. V shed 5 bases and J shed 4 bases, with 21 bases lying between them. The CDR3 DNA sequence: TGTGCCAGCAGTAAAGGTGCGGGTGGGGATCCATACGAGCAGTACTTC. Translated, it gives CASSKGAGGDPYEQYF.

CDR3 in DNA: TGTGCCACCGGACAGGGTGAGTCTGAGCAGTACTTC. Protein: CATGQGESEQYF. The chain uses TRBV15 and TRBJ2-7, with 8 bases that match TRBD1. The V and J ends lost 8 bases and 7 bases, in that order; junction bases with no gene match: 7. From germline, CDR1 is LNHNV and CDR2 YYDKDF (reference sequence). The CDR3 length is 12 residues. Combining the CDR3 with reference TRBV15 and TRBJ2-7 gives the whole variable domain DAMVIQNPRYQVTQFGKPVTLSCSQTLNHNVMYWYQQKSSQAPKLLFHYYDKDFNNEADTPDNFQSRRPNTSFCFLDIRSPGLGDTAMYLCATGQGESEQYFGPGTRLTVT.

The rearrangement joins TRBV2 to TRBJ2-5; no clear D gene. This CDR3 is built from 11 residues. CDR1 and CDR2 from the germline V gene are SNHLY and FYNNEI. The ends were cut back, 7 bases at V and 1 base at J, with 4 bases in the middle. The CDR3 region is CASTFQETQYF. CDR3 in DNA: TGTGCCAGCACATTCCAAGAGACCCAGTACTTC.

The chain combines TRBV9 with TRBJ2-3; perhaps TRBD2 as D (5 bases). V was clipped by 2 bases and J by 4 bases, with 14 bases between them. Germline-derived CDR1 and CDR2 are SGDLS and YYNGEE. CDR3 length: 15 residues. The CDR3 sequence: CASSVSAGDPDTQYF. DNA for the CDR3: TGTGCCAGCAGCGTCTCTGCGGGCGACCCAGATACGCAGTATTTT.

The V gene is TRBV7-2, the J gene TRBJ2-7; 11 nucleotides match TRBD2. CDR3 length: 14 residues. CDR1 and CDR2 from the germline V gene are SGHTA and FQGNSA. V gave up 4 bases and J gave up 3 bases; unmatched junction bases: 2. The DNA for the CDR3 is TGTGCCAGCAGCTCGGGACTAGCGGACTACGAGCAGTACTTC. Protein sequence: CASSSGLADYEQYF.

The V gene is TRBV7-3, the J gene TRBJ2-3; 8 bases map to TRBD2. CDR1 is SGHTA and CDR2 is FQGTGA in the germline V gene. The J segment lost 1 base and the V segment lost 5 bases, leaving 5 bases of the junction unmatched. This CDR3 has 15 amino acids. CDR3 sequence reads: CASSVRGAGTDTQYF. In DNA form, the CDR3 reads TGTGCCAGCAGCGTGCGGGGGGCGGGCACAGATACGCAGTATTTT.

The V call is TRBV5-8, the J call TRBJ1-6, with D perhaps matching TRBD1 (5 bases). Trimming took 5 bases from V and 5 from J, leaving 11 bases between them. The length of the CDR3 is 14 residues. Germline values: CDR1 SGHTS, CDR2 YDEGEE. The CDR3 nucleotides read TGTGCCAGCAGGTGGGGCGGCAATAATTCACCCCTCCACTTT. Its protein product is CASRWGGNNSPLHF.

The chain joins TRBV5-1 to TRBJ1-2, with 8 bases identical to TRBD1. CDR1 is SGHRS and CDR2 is YFSETQ in the germline V gene. The CDR3 runs to 14 residues. V was clipped by 2 bases and J by 3 bases; unmatched bases: 3. CDR3 sequence reads: CASSLAGGDYGYTF. In nucleotides, the CDR3 is TGCGCCAGCAGCTTAGCAGGGGGCGACTATGGCTACACCTTC.

The chain joins TRBV4-2 to TRBJ1-6; a possible D gene is TRBD1 (5 bases). The CDR3 spans 15 residues. The ends were cut back, 1 base at V and 10 bases at J, with 14 bases in the middle. Germline-derived CDR1 and CDR2 are LGHNA and YNFKEQ. In DNA form, the CDR3 reads TGTGCCAGCAGCCAAGTGGAGGGGATTAGCTCACCCCTCCACTTT. As protein: CASSQVEGISSPLHF.

V gene TRBV18 combines with J gene TRBJ1-5; no reliable D call. V lost 2 bases and J lost 7, with 9 bases in between. Germline V gives CDR1 KGHSH, CDR2 LQKENI. There are 13 residues in the CDR3. As DNA, the CDR3 is TGTGCCAGCTCACCAGAGTTACGGCAGCCCCAGCATTTT. It specifies CASSPELRQPQHF.

The CDR3 region has the DNA TGTGCCAGCTCCAGGGGTCGAGAGACCCAGTACTTC. This sequence encodes CASSRGRETQYF. The V and J genes are TRBV6-5 and TRBJ2-5; a weak D match, TRBD1 (6 bases). The CDR3 totals 12 residues. Germline CDR1 reads MNHEY; CDR2 reads SVGAGI. The germline V and J ends were trimmed by 8 bases and 4 bases, with 11 bases remaining between them.

The gene calls are TRBV5-4 and TRBJ1-4; TRBD1 is a possible D gene (5 bases). In germline, CDR1 is SGHNT, CDR2 YYREEE (reference sequence). The CDR3 runs 15 residues. V was pared by 1 base and J by 2 bases, with 9 bases between. In DNA, the CDR3 is TGTGCCAGCAGCTTGTCTGCAGGGACTAATGAAAAACTGTTTTTT. Amino acids: CASSLSAGTNEKLFF.

This clone was detected ten times or more. V and J are TRBV19 and TRBJ1-4; 7 bases match TRBD1. Per the germline V gene, CDR1 is LNHDA and CDR2 is SQIVND (reference sequence). J was trimmed by 8 bases and V by 5 bases; bases with no gene match: 8. CDR3 size: 14 residues. The CDR3 sequence is CASSEQGIGEKLFF. The CDR3 DNA reads as TGTGCCAGTAGTGAACAGGGGATCGGGGAAAAACTGTTTTTT.

V gene TRBV21-1 combines with J gene TRBJ2-5; the table gives TRBD2 as D, unverified against the DNA. TRBV21-1 constitutes a pseudogene. The CDR3 extends over 15 amino acids. The CDR3 sequence: CASSQTSPLGETQYF. In DNA, the CDR3 is TGTGCCAGCAGCCAAACCTCCCCCCTAGGAGAGACCCAGTACTTC.

This clone was detected a few times. The chain carries TRBV10-3 and TRBJ2-2, with D possibly matching TRBD1 (5 bases). With 2 bases removed from V and 5 bases from J, the gap between germline ends came to 6 bases. The CDR3 is made up of 13 amino acids. Germline CDR1 ENHRY, CDR2 SYGVKD. CDR3 sequence: CAISEAGTGELFF. The CDR3 coding sequence is TGTGCCATCAGTGAGGCAGGGACCGGGGAGCTGTTTTTT.

This clone was picked up one time. The chain couples TRBV11-2 to TRBJ2-7; TRBD1 agrees at 9 bases. In germline, CDR1 is SGHAT, CDR2 FQNNGV. This CDR3 comprises 16 residues. Trimming took 6 bases from V and 0 from J; bases not matched to a gene: 9. The CDR3 DNA follows: TGTGCCAGCAGGGGGACAGGGTATTTGGCCTCCTACGAGCAGTACTTC. Protein sequence: CASRGTGYLASYEQYF.

The CDR3 spells CASSLAGTPSSGNTIYF. CDR3 sequence (DNA): TGTGCCAGCAGCTTAGCGGGGACACCCAGCTCTGGAAACACCATATATTTT. This chain uses TRBV7-2 with TRBJ1-3; possible D gene TRBD1, 6 bases. Germline CDR1 reads SGHTA; CDR2 reads FQGNSA. V dropped 0 bases and J dropped 0 bases, with 12 bases sitting between them. The CDR3 loop spans 17 amino acids. The full variable domain, with the rest looked up from reference TRBV7-2 and TRBJ1-3, is GAGVSQSPSNKVTEKGKDVELRCDPISGHTALYWYRQSLGQGLEFLIYFQGNSAPDKSGLPSDRFSAERTGGSVSTLTIQRTQQEDSAVYLCASSLAGTPSSGNTIYFGEGSWLTVV.

The CDR3 here is CASSPTSGHYEQYF. For the CDR3, the DNA is TGTGCCAGCAGCCCCACTAGCGGCCATTACGAGCAGTACTTC. The chain has TRBV7-9 and TRBJ2-7; the match to TRBD2 covers 8 bases. This CDR3 contains 14 residues. V lost 5 bases to trimming and J lost 4 bases; unmatched junction nucleotides: 7. In germline, CDR1 is SEHNR, CDR2 FQNEAQ (reference sequence).

The chain recombines TRBV5-1 with TRBJ2-5; TRBD2 aligns across 8 bases. CDR1 is SGHRS, CDR2 YFSETQ, per germline. The CDR3 extends over 14 amino acids. The trim removed 4 bases at V and 0 bases at J, leaving 2 bases unmatched. CDR3 sequence: CASSVAGNQETQYF. DNA of the CDR3: TGCGCCAGCAGCGTAGCGGGGAACCAAGAGACCCAGTACTTC.

The chain combines TRBV5-1 with TRBJ2-5; 7 nucleotides agree with TRBD2. Germline V gene sequence: CDR1 SGHRS, CDR2 YFSETQ. The CDR3 extends over 15 amino acids. V lost 4 bases to trimming and J lost 4 bases; unmatched junction nucleotides: 10. DNA of the CDR3: TGCGCCAGCAGCATTTCCCTAGCGGAGACAGAGACCCAGTACTTC. Translation gives CASSISLAETETQYF.

The V call is TRBV29-1, the J call TRBJ2-1; TRBD2 might be the D (7 bases). Per germline, CDR1 SQVTM and CDR2 ANQGSEA. The CDR3 runs to 12 residues. Trimming pared 7 bases from V and 8 bases from J, leaving 15 bases between. CDR3 amino acids: CSDFRGGDEQFF. The DNA of the CDR3 is TGCAGCGATTTTAGAGGGGGGGATGAGCAGTTCTTC.

This clone was recorded once. The chain recombines TRBV24-1 with TRBJ2-5, with a tentative D call TRBD2 (6 bases). V was pared by 4 bases and J by 2 bases, with 10 bases between. The CDR3 is 14 amino acids. Germline CDR1 and CDR2: KGHDR and SFDVKD. The CDR3 spells CATSESGTQETQYF. CDR3 nucleotide sequence: TGTGCCACCAGTGAATCCGGGACTCAAGAGACCCAGTACTTC.